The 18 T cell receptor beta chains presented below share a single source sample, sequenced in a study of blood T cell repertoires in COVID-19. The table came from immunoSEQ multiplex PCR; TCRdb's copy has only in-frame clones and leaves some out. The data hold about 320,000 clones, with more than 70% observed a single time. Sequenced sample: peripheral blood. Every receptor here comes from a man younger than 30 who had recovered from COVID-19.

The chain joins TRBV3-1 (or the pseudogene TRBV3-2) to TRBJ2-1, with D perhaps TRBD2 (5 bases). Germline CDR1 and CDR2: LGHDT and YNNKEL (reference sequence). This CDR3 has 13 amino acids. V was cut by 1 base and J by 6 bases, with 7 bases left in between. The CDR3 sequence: CASSQGTFNEQFF. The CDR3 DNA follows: TGTGCCAGCAGCCAAGGGACTTTCAATGAGCAGTTCTTC.

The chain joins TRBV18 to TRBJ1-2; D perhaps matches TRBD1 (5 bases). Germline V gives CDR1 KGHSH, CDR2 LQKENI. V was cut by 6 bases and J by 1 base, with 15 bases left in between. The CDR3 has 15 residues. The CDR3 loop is CASSEGREVNYGYTF. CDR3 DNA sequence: TGTGCCAGCTCCGAGGGACGGGAGGTTAACTATGGCTACACCTTC. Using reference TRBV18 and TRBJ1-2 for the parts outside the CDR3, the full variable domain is NAGVMQNPRHLVRRRGQEARLRCSPMKGHSHVYWYRQLPEEGLKFMVYLQKENIIDESGMPKERFSAEFPKEGPSILRIQQVVRGDSAAYFCASSEGREVNYGYTFGSGTRLTVV.

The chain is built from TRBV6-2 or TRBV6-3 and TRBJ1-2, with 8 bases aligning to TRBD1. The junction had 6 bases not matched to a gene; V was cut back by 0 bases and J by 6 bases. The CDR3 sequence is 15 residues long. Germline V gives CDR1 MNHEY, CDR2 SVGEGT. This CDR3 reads CASSYSTQGAHGYTF. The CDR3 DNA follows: TGTGCCAGCAGTTACTCGACGCAGGGGGCACATGGCTACACCTTC.

The CDR3 here is CASSSHRGDDIQYF. The CDR3 coding sequence is TGTGCCAGCAGCTCCCACAGGGGAGATGACATTCAGTACTTC. The chain combines TRBV11-3 with TRBJ2-4; 7 bases are a match to TRBD1. Germline trimming cut 4 bases from V and 8 bases from J; bases unmatched to any gene: 8. Looked up from germline, CDR1 is SGHNT and CDR2 is YENEEA. The CDR3 runs to 14 residues.

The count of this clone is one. In DNA form, the CDR3 reads TGTGCCAGCAGGGGGTCGGGGGAAGAGACCCAGTACTTC. This sequence encodes CASRGSGEETQYF. V and J are TRBV6-5 and TRBJ2-5; the D gene is possibly TRBD2 (6 bases). The ends were cut back, 6 bases at V and 3 bases at J, with 11 bases in the middle. The CDR3 loop spans 13 amino acids. Germline CDR1 reads MNHEY; CDR2 reads SVGAGI.

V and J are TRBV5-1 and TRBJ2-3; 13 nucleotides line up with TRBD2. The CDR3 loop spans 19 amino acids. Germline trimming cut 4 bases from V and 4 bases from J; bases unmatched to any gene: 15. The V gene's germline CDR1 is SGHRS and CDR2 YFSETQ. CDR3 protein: CASSGTVAGTSGKADTQYF. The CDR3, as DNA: TGCGCCAGCAGCGGTACGGTTGCCGGGACTAGCGGGAAGGCAGATACGCAGTATTTT.

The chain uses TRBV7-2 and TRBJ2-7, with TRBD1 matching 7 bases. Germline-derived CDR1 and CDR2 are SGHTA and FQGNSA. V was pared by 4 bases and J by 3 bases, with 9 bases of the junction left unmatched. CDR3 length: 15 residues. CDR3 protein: CASSYQTGSIYEQYF. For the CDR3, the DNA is TGTGCCAGCAGCTATCAGACAGGGTCGATCTACGAGCAGTACTTC.

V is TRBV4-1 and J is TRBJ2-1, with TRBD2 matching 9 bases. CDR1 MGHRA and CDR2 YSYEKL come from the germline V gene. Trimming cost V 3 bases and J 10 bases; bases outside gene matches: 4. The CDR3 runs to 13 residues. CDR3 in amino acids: CASSHRLAVEQFF. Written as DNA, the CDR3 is TGCGCCAGCAGCCATAGACTAGCGGTCGAGCAGTTCTTC.

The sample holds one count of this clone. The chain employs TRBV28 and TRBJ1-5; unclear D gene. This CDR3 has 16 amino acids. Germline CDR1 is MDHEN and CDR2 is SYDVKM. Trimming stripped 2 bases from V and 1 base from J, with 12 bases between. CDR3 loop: CASSLRSGSSNQPQHF. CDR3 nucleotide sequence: TGTGCCAGCAGTTTAAGATCGGGTTCGAGCAATCAGCCCCAGCATTTT. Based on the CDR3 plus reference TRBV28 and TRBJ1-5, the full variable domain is DVKVTQSSRYLVKRTGEKVFLECVQDMDHENMFWYRQDPGLGLRLIYFSYDVKMKEKGDIPEGYSVSREKKERFSLILESASTNQTSMYLCASSLRSGSSNQPQHFGDGTRLSIL.

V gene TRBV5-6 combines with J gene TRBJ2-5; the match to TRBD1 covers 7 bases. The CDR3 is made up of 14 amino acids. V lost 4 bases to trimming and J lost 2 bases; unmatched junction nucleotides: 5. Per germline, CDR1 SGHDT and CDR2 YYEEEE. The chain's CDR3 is CASSPLGQQETQYF. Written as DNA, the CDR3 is TGTGCCAGCAGCCCGTTGGGACAGCAAGAGACCCAGTACTTC.

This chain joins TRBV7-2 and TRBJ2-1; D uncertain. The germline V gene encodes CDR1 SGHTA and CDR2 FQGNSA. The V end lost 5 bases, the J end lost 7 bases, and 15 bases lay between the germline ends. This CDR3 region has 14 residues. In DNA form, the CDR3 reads TGTGCCAGCAGCCCCACTTTGGGCAGGAATGAGCAGTTCTTC. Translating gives CASSPTLGRNEQFF.

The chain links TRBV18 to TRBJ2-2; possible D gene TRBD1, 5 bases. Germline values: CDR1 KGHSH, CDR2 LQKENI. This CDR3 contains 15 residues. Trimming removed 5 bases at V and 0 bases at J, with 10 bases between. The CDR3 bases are TGTGCCAGCTCATCCCAGGGAACGAACACCGGGGAGCTGTTTTTT. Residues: CASSSQGTNTGELFF.

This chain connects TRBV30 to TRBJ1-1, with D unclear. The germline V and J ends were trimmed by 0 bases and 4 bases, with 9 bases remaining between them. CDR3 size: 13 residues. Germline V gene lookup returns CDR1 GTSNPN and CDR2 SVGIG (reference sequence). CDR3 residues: CAWSVRDGTEAFF. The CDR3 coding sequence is TGTGCCTGGAGTGTACGGGATGGCACTGAAGCTTTCTTT.

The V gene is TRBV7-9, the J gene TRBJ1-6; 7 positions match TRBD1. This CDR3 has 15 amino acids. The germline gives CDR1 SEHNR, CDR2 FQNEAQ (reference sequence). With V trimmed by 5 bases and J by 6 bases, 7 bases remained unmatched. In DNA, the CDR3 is TGTGCCAGCAGCAATCTTACAGGGGTTAATTCACCCCTCCACTTT. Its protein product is CASSNLTGVNSPLHF. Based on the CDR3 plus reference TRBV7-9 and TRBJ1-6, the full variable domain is DTGVSQNPRHKITKRGQNVTFRCDPISEHNRLYWYRQTLGQGPEFLTYFQNEAQLEKSRLLSDRFSAERPKGSFSTLEIQRTEQGDSAMYLCASSNLTGVNSPLHFGNGTRLTVT.

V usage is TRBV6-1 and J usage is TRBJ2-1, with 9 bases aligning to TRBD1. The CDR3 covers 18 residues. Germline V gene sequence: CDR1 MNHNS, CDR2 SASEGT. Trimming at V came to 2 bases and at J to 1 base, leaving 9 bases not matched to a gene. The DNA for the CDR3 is TGTGCCAGCAGTGAACGAATAAAGACAGGGGGTTCCTACAATGAGCAGTTCTTC. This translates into CASSERIKTGGSYNEQFF.

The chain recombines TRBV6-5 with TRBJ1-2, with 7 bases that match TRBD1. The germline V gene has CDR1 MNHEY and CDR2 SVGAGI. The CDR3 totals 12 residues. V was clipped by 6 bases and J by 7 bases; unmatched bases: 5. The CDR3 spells CASRSTGSGYTF. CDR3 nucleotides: TGTGCCAGCAGGTCGACAGGGTCTGGCTACACCTTC.

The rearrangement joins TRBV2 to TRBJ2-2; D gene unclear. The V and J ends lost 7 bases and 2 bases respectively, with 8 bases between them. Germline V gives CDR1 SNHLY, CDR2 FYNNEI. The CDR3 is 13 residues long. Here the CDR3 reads CASTESNTGELFF. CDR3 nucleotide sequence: TGTGCCAGCACCGAGAGTAACACCGGGGAGCTGTTTTTT.

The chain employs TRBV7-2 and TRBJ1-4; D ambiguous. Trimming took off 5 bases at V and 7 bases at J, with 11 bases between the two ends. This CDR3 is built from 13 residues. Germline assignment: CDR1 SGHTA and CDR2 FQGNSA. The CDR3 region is CASSPRSFEKLFF. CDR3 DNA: TGTGCCAGCAGCCCCCGGTCATTTGAAAAACTGTTTTTT.